Reported below is one TCR beta chain. One end of the junction varies from germline; a read error may be responsible. The CDR3 runs to 11 residues. Germline CDR1 is DFQATT and CDR2 is SNEGSKA (reference sequence). This entry comes from a study of blood T cell repertoires in COVID-19. On the study more broadly: PBMCs, B-cell-depleted T cells, or T cells provided the cDNA or gDNA that made up the material.

Participants were aged about 18 to 90 years, lived in about two dozen US areas, and enrolled virtually. Repertoires were generated with immunoSEQ multiplex PCR, while TCRdb's copy carries only in-frame clones and drops some. Of some 190,000 clones listed, about 84% are singletons. This clonotype originated in a man between 25 and 39 years old with acute COVID-19. The genes are TRBV20-1 and TRBJ2-7; maybe TRBD1 (5 bases). The sample taken for sequencing was PBMCs or T cells enriched from blood (not recorded which). CDR3: CSARASWGSYF. The CDR3 DNA follows: TGCAGTGCTAGGGCATCCTGGGGCTCTTATTTC.